One sample yielded the 28 T cell receptor beta chains listed below, sequenced in a study of T cells in women clearing cervical HPV infection (dated by TCRdb to 2016 to 2019). Libraries came from the immunoSEQ multiplex PCR assay. Drawn from immuneACCESS, this table holds only the in-frame rearrangements with V and J called that TCRdb kept. Clones are partly lost; checked studies trace under half to an unresolved V gene and leave the rest unexplained. The sample table gives 20,000 to 25,000 clones. Jointly, the top ten make up around 24% of the sample. The sequenced sample consisted of blood buffy coat. These receptors originate from a woman aged 18-69 years with a cervical HPV16 infection that either progressed to CIN3+ or cleared (not recorded which).

Concerning this clone itself: The CDR3 end falls 3 residues outside the read, so it is completed with the germline J gene. V is TRBV4-1 and J is TRBJ1-3, with D unresolved. Germline CDR1 and CDR2: MGHRA and YSYEKL. The CDR3 covers 13 residues. The CDR3 bases that were read are TGCGCCAGCAGCCTCGGTTTTGAATCGACC. It specifies CASSLGFEST. The complete CDR3 protein is CASSLGFESTIYF.

In the case of this clone: The read falls 3 residues short of the CDR3 end, and the missing part is taken from the germline J gene. The chain couples TRBV30 to TRBJ1-5; TRBD1 might be the D (6 bases). Germline CDR1 reads GTSNPN; CDR2 reads SVGIG (reference sequence). The CDR3 loop spans 13 amino acids. The V end lost 4 bases, the J end lost 5 bases, and 12 bases lay between the germline ends. Incomplete CDR3 DNA: TGTGCCTGGAAACAGGGAGGGGATCAGCCC. Protein sequence: CAWKQGGDQP. The whole CDR3 reads CAWKQGGDQPQHF.

About this clone itself: The read terminates 3 residues before the CDR3 end, so the remaining end is supplied by the germline J gene. J is TRBJ1-4 and V is TRBV29-1; a possible D gene is TRBD1 (5 bases). CDR3 length equals 16 residues. V was cut by 3 bases and J by 7 bases, with 21 bases left in between. The germline V gene encodes CDR1 SQVTM and CDR2 ANQGSEA. CDR3 residues: CSVEGVIGGGGEKLFF. The CDR3 DNA, read in part, is TGCAGCGTTGAGGGAGTTATCGGGGGTGGCGGTGAAAAA.

Comment on this clone: The read terminates 3 residues before the CDR3 end, so the remaining end is supplied by the germline J gene. The rearrangement uses TRBV19 and TRBJ1-1; TRBD1 matches at 10 bases. Looked up from germline, CDR1 is LNHDA and CDR2 is SQIVND (reference sequence). Trimming cost V 5 bases and J 6 bases; bases outside gene matches: 3. The length of the CDR3 is 13 residues. The CDR3 bases that were read are TGTGCCAGTAGTCTTGGACAGGGGGCTGAA. The encoded protein is CASSLGQGAE. The CDR3 reads in full as CASSLGQGAEAFF.

Regarding this clone: The CDR3 extends 3 residues past the end of the read, so its final part is completed from the germline J gene. The gene calls are TRBV18 and TRBJ1-5, with a tentative D call TRBD1 (6 bases). The V end lost 3 bases, the J end lost 7 bases, and 16 bases lay between the germline ends. The CDR3 has 15 residues. CDR1 KGHSH and CDR2 LQKENI come from the germline V gene. The CDR3 DNA, read in part, is TGTGCCAGCTCACCGTTACAGGGCAGCACGCAGCCC. Its protein is CASSPLQGSTQP. The whole CDR3 region reads CASSPLQGSTQPQHF.

A note on this clone: The read ends 3 residues shy of where the CDR3 ends; the end is completed using the germline J gene. The chain is built from TRBV7-3 and TRBJ2-1; 8 bases map to TRBD1. This CDR3 is 15 amino acids long. The germline CDR1 and CDR2 sequences are SGHTA and FQGTGA. V lost 5 bases, J lost 7 bases, and 10 bases stayed unmatched. The CDR3 here is CASSAQGQALNEQFF. The part of the CDR3 DNA that was read is TGTGCCAGCAGCGCCCAGGGACAGGCCCTTAATGAG.

Regarding this clone: Coverage ceases 3 residues before the CDR3 finishes, and the germline J gene fills in the end. V and J are TRBV29-1 and TRBJ1-1; TRBD1 might be the D (5 bases). The CDR3 covers 13 residues. Trimming took 2 bases from V and 3 from J, leaving 10 bases between them. Germline V CDR1 and CDR2: SQVTM, ANQGSEA. The DNA read from the CDR3 is TGCAGCGTTGAACAGGGTGGGGACACTGAA. Its translation: CSVEQGGDTE. The whole CDR3 sequence reads CSVEQGGDTEAFF.

Incomplete CDR3 DNA: TGTGCCATCAGTGAAGGTAGCGGGGGGAACAATGAG. It yields the protein CAISEGSGGNNE. The CDR3 in its entirety is CAISEGSGGNNEQFF. The chain couples TRBV10-3 to TRBJ2-1; 10 bases match TRBD2. The read stops 3 residues short of the end of the CDR3; the missing end is completed from the germline J gene. The J segment lost 5 bases and the V segment lost 3 bases, leaving 4 bases of the junction unmatched. Germline CDR1 ENHRY, CDR2 SYGVKD. The CDR3 consists of 15 residues.

For this clone: Read coverage stops 3 residues before the CDR3 terminus; the germline J gene supplies the remainder. V and J are TRBV20-1 and TRBJ1-3; D gene ambiguous. The CDR3 length is 12 residues. In germline, CDR1 is DFQATT, CDR2 SNEGSKA (reference sequence). V shed 3 bases and J shed 2 bases, with 5 bases lying between them. The CDR3 here is CSARTPGNTIYF. CDR3 bases read: TGCAGTGCTAGGACACCTGGAAACACC.

Comments on this clone: The CDR3 extends 3 residues past the end of the read, so its final part is completed from the germline J gene. The chain employs TRBV18 and TRBJ1-2; TRBD1 aligns across 7 bases. The CDR3 extends over 15 amino acids. CDR1 is KGHSH and CDR2 is LQKENI in the germline V gene. The part of the CDR3 DNA that was read is TGTGCCAGCTCACTAGGGACAGAAGTAACAGATACC. It codes for CASSLGTEVTDT. The full CDR3 is CASSLGTEVTDTYTF.

Concerning this clone itself: Read sequence stops 3 residues before the CDR3 end, and the germline J gene provides the missing end. The chain employs TRBV19 and TRBJ2-5, with D possibly matching TRBD2 (6 bases). Trimming cost V 5 bases and J 5 bases, with 21 bases left between them. The CDR3 sequence is 16 residues long. Per germline, CDR1 LNHDA and CDR2 SQIVND (reference sequence). The CDR3 sequence: CASSSRGKLAVETQYF. CDR3 DNA (partial): TGTGCCAGTAGTTCCCGCGGGAAACTGGCTGTGGAGACC. The variable domain in full, with the rest retrieved from reference TRBV19 and TRBJ2-5, is DGGITQSPKYLFRKEGQNVTLSCEQNLNHDAMYWYRQDPGQGLRLIYYSQIVNDFQKGDIAEGYSVSREKKESFPLTVTSAQKNPTAFYLCASSSRGKLAVETQYFGPGTRLLVL.

In the case of this clone: The read terminates 3 residues ahead of where the CDR3 ends, so the germline J gene completes it. The chain carries TRBV28 and TRBJ2-3; D uncertain. The germline V gene encodes CDR1 MDHEN and CDR2 SYDVKM. Trimming took 6 bases from V and 2 from J, leaving 6 bases between them. The CDR3 totals 12 residues. The CDR3 here is CASSPFTDTQYF. The covered CDR3 bases are TGTGCCAGCAGCCCCTTCACAGATACG.

Regarding this clone: The read falls 3 residues short of the CDR3 end, and the missing part is taken from the germline J gene. The chain recombines TRBV11-2 with TRBJ2-3; D is perhaps TRBD1 or TRBD2 (7 bases each). This CDR3 region has 15 residues. CDR1 SGHAT and CDR2 FQNNGV come from the germline V gene. The CDR3 protein is CASSLVRGLRETQYF. CDR3 DNA, as far as it was read: TGTGCCAGCAGCTTAGTGAGGGGGCTGCGGGAGACG. Using reference TRBV11-2 and TRBJ2-3 for the parts outside the CDR3, the full variable domain is EAGVAQSPRYKIIEKRQSVAFWCNPISGHATLYWYQQILGQGPKLLIQFQNNGVVDDSQLPKDRFSAERLKGVDSTLKIQPAKLEDSAVYLCASSLVRGLRETQYFGPGTRLTVL.

Comments on this clone: The sequence runs out 3 residues before the end of the CDR3; the remainder is reconstructed from the germline J gene. The V gene is TRBV14, the J gene TRBJ1-1; TRBD1 aligns across 7 bases. The germline V gene encodes CDR1 SGHDN and CDR2 FVKESK. The CDR3 loop spans 17 amino acids. J was trimmed by 4 bases and V by 4 bases; bases with no gene match: 15. This CDR3 reads CASSRSKTGVRGTEAFF. The CDR3 DNA, read in part, is TGTGCCAGCAGCCGATCTAAAACAGGGGTGAGGGGCACTGAA.

As concerns this clone: The CDR3 is cut off 3 residues early in the read; its end comes from the germline J gene. The chain recombines TRBV7-3 with TRBJ2-2, with TRBD1 matching 9 bases. The CDR3 sequence is 15 residues long. Germline loops: CDR1 SGHTA, CDR2 FQGTGA. Trimming took 5 bases from V and 3 from J; bases not matched to a gene: 4. CDR3 in amino acids: CASSRDRAYTGELFF. CDR3 DNA, as far as it was read: TGTGCCAGCAGCAGGGACAGGGCTTACACCGGGGAG. Full variable domain (remainder filled in from reference TRBV7-3 and TRBJ2-2): GAGVSQTPSNKVTEKGKYVELRCDPISGHTALYWYRQSLGQGPEFLIYFQGTGAADDSGLPNDRFFAVRPEGSVSTLKIQRTERGDSAVYLCASSRDRAYTGELFFGEGSRLTVL.

On this clone: The read falls 3 residues short of the CDR3 end, and the missing part is taken from the germline J gene. V is TRBV28 and J is TRBJ1-5; 10 nucleotides agree with TRBD1. From germline, CDR1 is MDHEN and CDR2 SYDVKM. With V trimmed by 6 bases and J by 6 bases, 11 bases remained unmatched. The CDR3 has 16 residues. The CDR3 loop is CASRDSGTGVGQPQHF. CDR3 DNA, as far as it was read: TGTGCCAGCAGGGATTCCGGGACAGGGGTGGGTCAGCCC. The full variable domain, with the rest looked up from reference TRBV28 and TRBJ1-5, is DVKVTQSSRYLVKRTGEKVFLECVQDMDHENMFWYRQDPGLGLRLIYFSYDVKMKEKGDIPEGYSVSREKKERFSLILESASTNQTSMYLCASRDSGTGVGQPQHFGDGTRLSIL.

Points on this clone: The DNA ends 3 residues before the CDR3 does, and the rest of the CDR3 is filled in from the germline J gene. V gene TRBV6-4 combines with J gene TRBJ2-2; 8 bases align to TRBD2. J lost 4 bases, V lost 6 bases, and 1 base had no gene match. CDR1 is MRHNA, CDR2 SNTAGT, per germline. The CDR3 spans 13 residues. CDR3 region: CASSGGATGELFF. The part of the CDR3 DNA that was read is TGTGCCAGCAGCGGGGGGGCCACCGGGGAG.

To note about this clone: The missing CDR3 end, 3 residues past where the read stops, is filled in from the germline J gene. This chain uses TRBV4-1 with TRBJ2-6, with D perhaps assigned TRBD1 or TRBD2 (5 bases each). Per the germline V gene, CDR1 is MGHRA and CDR2 is YSYEKL. The CDR3 has 16 residues. Trimming shortened V by 0 bases and J by 4 bases, and 10 bases separated the two germline ends. CDR3 DNA, as far as it was read: TGCGCCAGCAGCCAAGATGAGGGGCAAGGGGCCAACGTC. Protein product: CASSQDEGQGANV. The CDR3 reads in full as CASSQDEGQGANVLTF.

As concerns this clone: The read comes to an end 3 residues before the CDR3 does, leaving the germline J gene to fill in the end. This rearrangement joins TRBV2 to TRBJ1-3, with 8 bases lining up with TRBD1. The ends lost 8 bases at V and 2 bases at J; junction bases unmatched: 8. Germline V gene lookup returns CDR1 SNHLY and CDR2 FYNNEI. This CDR3 spans 15 amino acids. CDR3 loop: CASQIDRGPGNTIYF. The sequenced part of the CDR3 DNA is TGTGCCAGCCAAATCGACAGGGGTCCTGGAAACACC.

To note about this clone: The read ends 3 residues early relative to the CDR3; the germline J gene fills the gap. J is TRBJ2-5 and V is TRBV5-1; tentative D call: TRBD1 (6 bases). Trimming pared 2 bases from V and 5 bases from J, leaving 13 bases between. CDR3 length: 14 amino acids. CDR1 and CDR2 from the germline V gene are SGHRS and YFSETQ. CDR3 loop: CASSLTTGIETQYF. The covered CDR3 bases are TGCGCCAGCAGCTTAACGACAGGAATCGAGACC.

To note about this clone: The CDR3 end lies 3 residues beyond the end of the read and is filled in from the germline J gene. This chain connects TRBV18 to TRBJ2-4, with TRBD1 matching over 12 bases. The CDR3 has 14 residues. The germline V gene has CDR1 KGHSH and CDR2 LQKENI. V lost 2 bases, J lost 7 bases, and 0 bases stayed unmatched. CDR3 DNA, as far as it was read: TGTGCCAGCTCACCAGGGACAGGGGGCAACATT. This sequence encodes CASSPGTGGNI. The whole CDR3 protein reads CASSPGTGGNIQYF.

About this clone itself: The sequence runs out 3 residues before the end of the CDR3; the remainder is reconstructed from the germline J gene. This chain joins TRBV20-1 and TRBJ2-7, with 8 bases that match TRBD1. Germline CDR1 and CDR2: DFQATT and SNEGSKA (reference sequence). The CDR3 length is 15 residues. V lost 2 bases, J lost 3 bases, and 9 bases stayed unmatched. CDR3 bases read: TGCAGTGCTAGAATGTGGGACAGGTCTAACTACGAG. Residues: CSARMWDRSNYE. The full CDR3 sequence reads CSARMWDRSNYEQYF.

For this clone: The read halts 3 residues ahead of the CDR3 end, with the missing end drawn from the germline J gene. The chain recombines TRBV19 with TRBJ1-5, with 7 nucleotides matching TRBD1. CDR3 length: 14 residues. CDR1 and CDR2 (germline): LNHDA, SQIVND (reference sequence). Losses at the gene ends were 5 bases for V and 4 bases for J; bases not matched to a gene: 5. The CDR3 here is CASSEGGRNQPQHF. The sequenced CDR3 bases are TGTGCCAGTAGTGAAGGGGGCAGGAATCAGCCC.

CDR3 DNA (partial): TGTGCCAGCAGTGGTAGACAGGCAACGAACACCGGGGAG. Amino acids: CASSGRQATNTGE. The complete CDR3 sequence is CASSGRQATNTGELFF. This sequence joins TRBV6-1 and TRBJ2-2; TRBD1 might be the D (6 bases). The CDR3 goes on 3 residues after the read ends, and that part is filled in from the germline J gene. The CDR3 is made up of 16 amino acids. Trimming stripped 4 bases from V and 0 bases from J, with 12 bases between. Germline V gene sequence: CDR1 MNHNS, CDR2 SASEGT.

In regard to this clone: From the germline J gene comes the end of the CDR3, since the read stops 3 residues before it. The chain links TRBV19 to TRBJ2-1; TRBD2 aligns across 11 bases. The CDR3 covers 15 residues. Germline assignment: CDR1 LNHDA and CDR2 SQIVND (reference sequence). Losses at the gene ends were 3 bases for V and 8 bases for J; bases not matched to a gene: 6. CDR3 sequence: CASSISSGRLHEQFF. The covered CDR3 bases are TGTGCCAGTAGTATCTCTAGCGGGAGGTTACATGAG.

With regard to this clone: The sequence runs out 3 residues before the end of the CDR3; the remainder is reconstructed from the germline J gene. The chain recombines TRBV7-8 with TRBJ1-4, with D perhaps matching TRBD1 (5 bases). CDR3 size: 18 residues. Germline V gene sequence: CDR1 SGHVS, CDR2 FQNEAQ. V was cut by 1 base and J by 7 bases, with 22 bases left in between. The chain's CDR3 is CASSLVQGLLRRSEKLFF. The part of the CDR3 DNA that was read is TGTGCCAGCAGCTTAGTCCAGGGACTGTTGCGAAGGAGTGAAAAA.

In the case of this clone: The read terminates 3 residues before the CDR3 end, so the remaining end is supplied by the germline J gene. V is TRBV7-9 and J is TRBJ2-4; a weak D match, TRBD1 (5 bases). Per the germline V gene, CDR1 is SEHNR and CDR2 is FQNEAQ (reference sequence). The CDR3 has 15 amino acids. CDR3 DNA, as far as it was read: TGTGCCAGCAGCGCAGGACAACCTCCTAACTATGGT. Encoded protein: CASSAGQPPNYG. The entire CDR3 reads CASSAGQPPNYGQYF.

Remarks on this clone: Read coverage stops 3 residues before the CDR3 terminus; the germline J gene supplies the remainder. V gene TRBV20-1 combines with J gene TRBJ2-5, with 7 positions matching TRBD2. CDR1 and CDR2 (germline): DFQATT, SNEGSKA (reference sequence). The junction had 15 bases not matched to a gene; V was cut back by 1 base and J by 4 bases. The CDR3 spans 17 residues. CDR3: CSARGSGGGGLGETQYF. CDR3 DNA (partial): TGCAGTGCTAGAGGTTCTGGCGGGGGAGGGTTGGGAGAGACC.